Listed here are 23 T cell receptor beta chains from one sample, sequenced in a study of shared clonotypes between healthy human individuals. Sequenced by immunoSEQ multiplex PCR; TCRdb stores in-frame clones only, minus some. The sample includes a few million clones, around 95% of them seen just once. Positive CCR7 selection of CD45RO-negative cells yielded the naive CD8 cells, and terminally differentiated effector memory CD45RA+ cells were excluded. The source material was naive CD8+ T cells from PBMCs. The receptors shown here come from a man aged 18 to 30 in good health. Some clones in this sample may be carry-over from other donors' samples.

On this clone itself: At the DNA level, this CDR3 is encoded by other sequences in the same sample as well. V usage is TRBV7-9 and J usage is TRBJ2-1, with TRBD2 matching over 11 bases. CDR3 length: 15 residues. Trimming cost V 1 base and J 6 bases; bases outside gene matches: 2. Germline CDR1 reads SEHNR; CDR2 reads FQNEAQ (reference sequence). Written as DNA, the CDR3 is TGTGCCAGCAGCTTAGGGGGACTAGCGGCCAATGAGCAGTTCTTC. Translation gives CASSLGGLAANEQFF.

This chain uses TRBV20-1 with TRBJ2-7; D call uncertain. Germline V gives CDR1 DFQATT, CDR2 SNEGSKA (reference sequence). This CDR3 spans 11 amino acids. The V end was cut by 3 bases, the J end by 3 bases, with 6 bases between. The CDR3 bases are TGCAGTGCTAGCATCCGCTACGAGCAGTACTTC. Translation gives CSASIRYEQYF.

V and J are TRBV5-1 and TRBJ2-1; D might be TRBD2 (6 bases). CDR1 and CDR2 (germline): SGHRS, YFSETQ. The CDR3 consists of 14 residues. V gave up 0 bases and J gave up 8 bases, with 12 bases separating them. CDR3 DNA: TGCGCCAGCAGCTTGGGACTAGGAGAGCATGAGCAGTTCTTC. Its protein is CASSLGLGEHEQFF.

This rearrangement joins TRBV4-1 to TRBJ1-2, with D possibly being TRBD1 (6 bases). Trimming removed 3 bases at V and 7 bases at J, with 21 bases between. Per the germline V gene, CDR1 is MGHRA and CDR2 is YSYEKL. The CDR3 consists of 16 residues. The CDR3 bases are TGCGCCAGCAGCCAGACCATACAGGGCCCCTTGTCTGGCTACACCTTC. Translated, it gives CASSQTIQGPLSGYTF.

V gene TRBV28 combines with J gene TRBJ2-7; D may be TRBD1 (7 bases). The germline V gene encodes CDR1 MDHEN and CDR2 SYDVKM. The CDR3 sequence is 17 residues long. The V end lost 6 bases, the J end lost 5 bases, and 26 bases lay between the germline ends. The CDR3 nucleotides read TGTGCCAGCAGCCCTGGGTGGTCGGCAGGGGGGATCAACGAGCAGTACTTC. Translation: CASSPGWSAGGINEQYF.

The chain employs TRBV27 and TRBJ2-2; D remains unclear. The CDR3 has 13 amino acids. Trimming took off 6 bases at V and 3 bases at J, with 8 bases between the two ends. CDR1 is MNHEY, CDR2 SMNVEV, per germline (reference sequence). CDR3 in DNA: TGTGCCAGCAGAATACCGCACACCGGGGAGCTGTTTTTT. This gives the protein CASRIPHTGELFF.

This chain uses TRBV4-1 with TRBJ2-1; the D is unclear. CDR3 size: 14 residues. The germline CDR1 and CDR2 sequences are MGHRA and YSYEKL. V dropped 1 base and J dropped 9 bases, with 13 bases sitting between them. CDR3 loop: CASSQGAAPGEQFF. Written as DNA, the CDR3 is TGCGCCAGCAGCCAAGGGGCAGCGCCGGGTGAGCAGTTCTTC.

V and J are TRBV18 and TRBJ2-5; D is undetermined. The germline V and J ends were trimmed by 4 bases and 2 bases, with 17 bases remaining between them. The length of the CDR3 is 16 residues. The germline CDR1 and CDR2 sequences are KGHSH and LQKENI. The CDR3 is CASSRGMRTDQETQYF. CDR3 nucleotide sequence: TGTGCCAGCTCACGGGGTATGAGGACCGATCAAGAGACCCAGTACTTC.

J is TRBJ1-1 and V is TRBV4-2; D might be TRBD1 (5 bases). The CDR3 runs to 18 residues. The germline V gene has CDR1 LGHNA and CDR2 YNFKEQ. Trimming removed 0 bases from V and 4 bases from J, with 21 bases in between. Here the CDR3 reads CASSQDPAGGAYGTEAFF. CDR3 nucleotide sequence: TGTGCCAGCAGCCAAGACCCTGCGGGGGGAGCGTATGGCACTGAAGCTTTCTTT.

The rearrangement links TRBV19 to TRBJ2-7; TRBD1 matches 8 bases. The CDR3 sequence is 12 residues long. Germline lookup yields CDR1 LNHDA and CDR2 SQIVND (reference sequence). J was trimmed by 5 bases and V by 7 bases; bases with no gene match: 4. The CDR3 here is CASTDRANEQYF. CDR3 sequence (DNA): TGTGCCAGTACGGACAGGGCGAACGAGCAGTACTTC.

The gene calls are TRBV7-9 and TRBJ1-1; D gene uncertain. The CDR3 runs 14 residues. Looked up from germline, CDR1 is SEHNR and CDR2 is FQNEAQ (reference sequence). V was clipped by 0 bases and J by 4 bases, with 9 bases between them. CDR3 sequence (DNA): TGTGCCAGCAGCTTAGCGCCGGAGAGCACTGAAGCTTTCTTT. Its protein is CASSLAPESTEAFF.

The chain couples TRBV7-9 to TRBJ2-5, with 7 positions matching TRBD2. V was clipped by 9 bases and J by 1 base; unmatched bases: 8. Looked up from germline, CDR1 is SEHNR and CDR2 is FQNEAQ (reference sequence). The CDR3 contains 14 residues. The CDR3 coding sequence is TGTGCCAGTCGGGGAGCGGGAATCCAAGAGACCCAGTACTTC. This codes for CASRGAGIQETQYF.

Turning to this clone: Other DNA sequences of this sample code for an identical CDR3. The CDR3 bases are TGTGCCAGTAGTATTGGGGGCGAGCAGTACTTC. Its protein product is CASSIGGEQYF. The genes are TRBV19 and TRBJ2-7, with D perhaps being TRBD1 or TRBD2 (5 bases each). V was shortened by 3 bases and J by 6 bases, with 6 bases between the two germline ends. Germline V gives CDR1 LNHDA, CDR2 SQIVND (reference sequence). This CDR3 is 11 amino acids long. Drawing the rest from reference TRBV19 and TRBJ2-7, the complete variable domain is DGGITQSPKYLFRKEGQNVTLSCEQNLNHDAMYWYRQDPGQGLRLIYYSQIVNDFQKGDIAEGYSVSREKKESFPLTVTSAQKNPTAFYLCASSIGGEQYFGPGTRLTVT.

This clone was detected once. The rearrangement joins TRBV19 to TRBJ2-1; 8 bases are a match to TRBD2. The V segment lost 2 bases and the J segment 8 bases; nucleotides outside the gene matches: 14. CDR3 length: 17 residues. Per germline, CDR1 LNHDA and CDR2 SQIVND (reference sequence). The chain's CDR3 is CASSINLAGREGDEQFF. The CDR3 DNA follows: TGTGCCAGTAGTATAAACCTAGCGGGTCGCGAGGGCGATGAGCAGTTCTTC.

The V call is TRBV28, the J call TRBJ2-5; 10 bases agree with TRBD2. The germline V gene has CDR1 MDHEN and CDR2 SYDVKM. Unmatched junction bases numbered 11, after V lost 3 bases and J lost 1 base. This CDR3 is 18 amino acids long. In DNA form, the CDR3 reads TGTGCCAGCAGTTTCACCTATCAAGCGGGAGGGCTCCAAGAGACCCAGTACTTC. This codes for CASSFTYQAGGLQETQYF.

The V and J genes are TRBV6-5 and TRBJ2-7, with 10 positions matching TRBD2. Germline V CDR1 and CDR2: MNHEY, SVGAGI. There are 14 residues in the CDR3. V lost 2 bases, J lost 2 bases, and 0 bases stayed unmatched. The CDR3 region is CASSYGTSAYEQYF. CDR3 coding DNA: TGTGCCAGCAGTTACGGGACTAGCGCCTACGAGCAGTACTTC.

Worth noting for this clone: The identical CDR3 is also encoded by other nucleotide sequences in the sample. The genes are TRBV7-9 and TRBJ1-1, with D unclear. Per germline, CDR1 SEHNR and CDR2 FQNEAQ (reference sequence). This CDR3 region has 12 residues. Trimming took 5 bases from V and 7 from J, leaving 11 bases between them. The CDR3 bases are TGTGCCAGCAGCCCCGGTACGGGTGAAGCTTTCTTT. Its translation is CASSPGTGEAFF.

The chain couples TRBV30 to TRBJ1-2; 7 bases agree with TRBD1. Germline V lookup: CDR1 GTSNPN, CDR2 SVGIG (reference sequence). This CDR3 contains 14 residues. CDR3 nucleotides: TGTGCTGGCGGGACAGTTGAACTTAACTATGGCTACACCTTC. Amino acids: CAGGTVELNYGYTF.

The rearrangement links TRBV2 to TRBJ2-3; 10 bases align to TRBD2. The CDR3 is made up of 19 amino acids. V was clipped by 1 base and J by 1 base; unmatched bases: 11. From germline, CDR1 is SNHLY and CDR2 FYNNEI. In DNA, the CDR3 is TGTGCCAGCAGTGAAGAGGTAGCGGGGGGCTCGTCCGGCACAGATACGCAGTATTTT. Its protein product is CASSEEVAGGSSGTDTQYF.

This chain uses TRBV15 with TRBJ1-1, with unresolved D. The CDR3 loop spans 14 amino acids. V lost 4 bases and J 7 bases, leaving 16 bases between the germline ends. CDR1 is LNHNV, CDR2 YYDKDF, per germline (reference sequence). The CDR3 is CATSIRSRGSEAFF. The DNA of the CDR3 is TGTGCCACCAGCATTAGGTCCCGAGGAAGTGAAGCTTTCTTT. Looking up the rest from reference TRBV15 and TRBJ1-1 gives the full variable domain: DAMVIQNPRYQVTQFGKPVTLSCSQTLNHNVMYWYQQKSSQAPKLLFHYYDKDFNNEADTPDNFQSRRPNTSFCFLDIRSPGLGDTAMYLCATSIRSRGSEAFFGQGTRLTVV.

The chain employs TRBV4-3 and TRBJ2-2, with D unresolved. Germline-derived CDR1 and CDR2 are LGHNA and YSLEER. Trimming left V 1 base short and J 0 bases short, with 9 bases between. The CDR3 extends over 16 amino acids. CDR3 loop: CASSQADVPNTGELFF. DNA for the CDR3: TGCGCCAGCAGCCAAGCCGACGTACCGAACACCGGGGAGCTGTTTTTT.

The CDR3 DNA is TGCGCCAGCAGGGGAGCTTACGAGGGACAGTATAATTCACCCCTCCACTTT. Its translation: CASRGAYEGQYNSPLHF. The chain joins TRBV5-1 to TRBJ1-6; TRBD1 matches 7 bases. Germline V CDR1 and CDR2: SGHRS, YFSETQ. The CDR3 extends over 17 amino acids. With 5 bases clipped from V and 4 bases from J, the junction kept 12 bases outside the gene matches.

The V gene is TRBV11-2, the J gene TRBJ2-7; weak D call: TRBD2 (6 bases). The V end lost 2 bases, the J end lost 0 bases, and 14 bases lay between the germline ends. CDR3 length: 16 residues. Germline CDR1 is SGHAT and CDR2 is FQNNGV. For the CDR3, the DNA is TGTGCCAGCAGCTTATTACGCGACGGGAGCTCCTACGAGCAGTACTTC. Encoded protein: CASSLLRDGSSYEQYF.